A selection of T cell receptor beta chains follows, all from one sample in a study of T cell responses to AZD1222 COVID-19 vaccine. The method was immunoSEQ multiplex PCR; TCRdb's version includes in-frame clones alone and lacks a portion of them. The sample includes approximately 100,000 clones, approximately 86% of them seen just once. Sample: peripheral blood, taken on day 0 of AZD1222 vaccination. These receptors all stem from an adult in good health. The CDR3 runs from the conserved cysteine through the conserved F or W. The D gene is left open where the match is weak. A clone size is listed for some rows: how often the clone was seen (once, few, many), or a class if it is expanded.

v_gene	d_gene	abundance	j_gene	CDR3aa	CDR3nt
TRBV5-4	TRBD2	-	TRBJ2-3	CASGPLAREGPDTQYF	TGTGCCAGCGGCCCACTAGCCCGGGAGGGACCAGATACGCAGTATTTT
TRBV19	-	-	TRBJ1-1	CASRGTPNTEAFF	TGTGCCAGTAGGGGGACTCCGAACACTGAAGCTTTCTTT
TRBV30	TRBD1	-	TRBJ1-6	CAWSVQGGGNSPLHF	TGTGCCTGGAGTGTGCAGGGGGGAGGTAATTCACCCCTCCACTTT
TRBV7-8	TRBD2	-	TRBJ2-5	CASSLDLFSGLGGETQYF	TGTGCCAGCAGCTTAGATCTGTTTAGCGGGTTAGGTGGAGAGACCCAGTACTTC
TRBV24-1	TRBD1	-	TRBJ2-7	CATSGGQGTVYEQYF	TGTGCCACCAGTGGGGGACAGGGGACGGTATACGAGCAGTACTTC
TRBV19	-	-	TRBJ1-4	CASSSPGEAEKLFF	TGTGCCAGTAGTTCCCCAGGGGAAGCGGAAAAACTGTTTTTT
TRBV6-6	TRBD2	-	TRBJ2-7	CASRELAGYYEQYF	TGTGCCAGCAGAGAACTAGCGGGGTACTACGAGCAGTACTTC
TRBV3-1/TRBV3-2	TRBD1	-	TRBJ1-1	CASSPLTGEITEAFF	TGTGCCAGCAGCCCGCTGACAGGGGAGATTACTGAAGCTTTCTTT
TRBV6-5	-	-	TRBJ1-1	CASRSHGGGDTEAFF	TGTGCCAGCAGGTCCCACGGGGGAGGGGACACTGAAGCTTTCTTT
TRBV7-9	-	-	TRBJ1-3	CASRPSSGNTIYF	TGTGCCAGCAGGCCCAGCTCTGGAAACACCATATATTTT
TRBV9	TRBD2	-	TRBJ2-2	CASSVVGTSTGELFF	TGTGCCAGCAGCGTAGTTGGGACTAGCACCGGGGAGCTGTTTTTT
TRBV6-2/TRBV6-3	-	many	TRBJ2-7	CASSPEGSKSSYEQYF	TGTGCCAGCAGTCCGGAGGGGTCGAAGAGCTCCTACGAGCAGTACTTC
TRBV4-1	-	once	TRBJ2-7	CASSQPRAGAYEQYF	TGCGCCAGCAGCCAACCACGGGCGGGTGCTTACGAGCAGTACTTC
TRBV10-1	TRBD1	-	TRBJ2-3	CASSGPGTGEADTQYF	TGCGCCAGCAGTGGTCCCGGGACAGGGGAAGCAGATACGCAGTATTTT
TRBV5-4	-	few	TRBJ2-7	CASSPSVSASSYEQYF	TGTGCCAGCAGCCCGTCGGTTAGCGCCAGCTCCTACGAGCAGTACTTC
TRBV28	-	-	TRBJ2-1	CASRNSGTWEGGEQFF	TGTGCCAGCAGGAACTCCGGGACATGGGAAGGGGGTGAGCAGTTCTTC
TRBV5-1	-	-	TRBJ1-1	CASSFAPDKGTEAFF	TGCGCCAGCAGCTTTGCCCCTGATAAGGGCACTGAAGCTTTCTTT
TRBV9	-	-	TRBJ1-2	CASSPQDNPFGYGYTF	TGTGCCAGCAGCCCCCAAGACAACCCCTTTGGCTATGGCTACACCTTC
TRBV18	TRBD1	-	TRBJ2-7	CASSPGTGSVQYF	TGTGCCAGCTCACCTGGGACAGGGAGTGTGCAGTACTTC
TRBV3-1/TRBV3-2	-	-	TRBJ2-5	CASSPWTPQETQYF	TGTGCCAGCAGCCCTTGGACTCCTCAAGAGACCCAGTACTTC
TRBV6-5	-	once	TRBJ1-2	CASIVARGFYGYTF	TGTGCCAGCATCGTGGCGAGGGGATTCTATGGCTACACCTTC
TRBV20-1	-	-	TRBJ2-7	CSASPVGTFSYEQYF	TGCAGTGCTAGTCCCGTGGGGACATTTTCCTACGAGCAGTACTTC
TRBV15	TRBD1	-	TRBJ1-2	CATSPAMWQGENYGYTF	TGTGCCACCAGCCCAGCAATGTGGCAGGGGGAAAACTATGGCTACACCTTC
TRBV10-2	-	-	TRBJ2-5	CASSSGYGETQYF	TGCGCCAGCAGTTCAGGGTACGGGGAGACCCAGTACTTC
TRBV12-5	-	-	TRBJ2-5	CASGLDTETQYF	TGTGCTAGTGGTTTGGACACGGAGACCCAGTACTTC
TRBV2	-	-	TRBJ1-2	CASSERGLGDGYTF	TGTGCCAGCAGTGAACGAGGGTTGGGGGATGGCTACACCTTC
TRBV6-5	-	-	TRBJ1-2	CASSYLGAGALGYTF	TGTGCCAGCAGTTACTTAGGGGCGGGGGCCCTTGGCTACACCTTC
TRBV28	-	-	TRBJ1-5	CASSFILGNGYQPQHF	TGTGCCAGCAGTTTTATCTTGGGTAACGGTTATCAGCCCCAGCATTTT
TRBV6-5	TRBD2	-	TRBJ2-7	CASSYTSAAYEQYF	TGTGCCAGCAGTTACACTAGCGCAGCCTACGAGCAGTACTTC
TRBV9	TRBD1	-	TRBJ1-4	CASSPGTGPEKLFF	TGTGCCAGCAGCCCCGGGACAGGGCCCGAAAAACTGTTTTTT
TRBV9	-	few	TRBJ2-3	CASSVMSGPADTQYF	TGTGCCAGCAGCGTTATGAGCGGGCCGGCAGATACGCAGTATTTT
TRBV30	TRBD2	-	TRBJ2-3	CAWSAGTSGSVYGTDTQYF	TGTGCCTGGAGTGCAGGGACTAGCGGGAGTGTTTATGGCACAGATACGCAGTATTTT
TRBV6-2/TRBV6-3	-	-	TRBJ1-5	CASSRNAGGYSNQPQHF	TGTGCCAGCAGTAGGAACGCCGGGGGCTATAGCAATCAGCCCCAGCATTTT
TRBV4-3	-	-	TRBJ2-5	CASSQLTGYQETQYF	TGCGCCAGCAGCCAGCTTACGGGGTACCAAGAGACCCAGTACTTC
TRBV18	-	-	TRBJ1-1	CASSPLQGSTEAFF	TGTGCCAGCTCACCACTACAGGGAAGCACTGAAGCTTTCTTT
TRBV3-1/TRBV3-2	-	once	TRBJ1-5	CASSQRDSNQPQHF	TGTGCCAGCAGCCAAAGGGATAGCAATCAGCCCCAGCATTTT
TRBV7-3	-	-	TRBJ2-3	CASSLTGDDTQYF	TGTGCCAGCAGCTTAACGGGGGATGATACGCAGTATTTT
TRBV19	TRBD1	-	TRBJ1-2	CASTTGAVGYTF	TGTGCCAGCACCACAGGGGCGGTTGGCTACACCTTC
TRBV28	-	-	TRBJ1-3	CASSSFRSSGNTIYF	TGTGCCAGCAGTTCATTCAGGAGCTCTGGAAACACCATATATTTT